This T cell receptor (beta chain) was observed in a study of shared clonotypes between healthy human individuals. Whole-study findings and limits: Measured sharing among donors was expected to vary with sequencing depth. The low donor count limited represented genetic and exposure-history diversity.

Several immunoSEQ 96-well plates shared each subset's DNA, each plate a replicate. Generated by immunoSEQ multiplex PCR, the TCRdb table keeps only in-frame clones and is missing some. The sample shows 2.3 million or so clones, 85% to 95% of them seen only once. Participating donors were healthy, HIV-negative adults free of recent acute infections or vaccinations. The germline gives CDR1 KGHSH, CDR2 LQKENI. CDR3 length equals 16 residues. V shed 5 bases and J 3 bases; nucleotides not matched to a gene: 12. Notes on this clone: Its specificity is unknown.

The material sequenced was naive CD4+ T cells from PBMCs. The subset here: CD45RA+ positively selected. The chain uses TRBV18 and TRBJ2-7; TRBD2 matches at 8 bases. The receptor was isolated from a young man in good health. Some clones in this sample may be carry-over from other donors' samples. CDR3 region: CASSVGRDQHFYEQYF. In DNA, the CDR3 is TGTGCCAGCTCAGTCGGGAGGGACCAACACTTCTACGAGCAGTACTTC. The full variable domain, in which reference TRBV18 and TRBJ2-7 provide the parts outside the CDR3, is NAGVMQNPRHLVRRRGQEARLRCSPMKGHSHVYWYRQLPEEGLKFMVYLQKENIIDESGMPKERFSAEFPKEGPSILRIQQVVRGDSAAYFCASSVGRDQHFYEQYFGPGTRLTVT.